Reported below is one TCR beta chain. This specimen comes from a study of blood T cell repertoires in COVID-19. Assay used: immunoSEQ multiplex PCR; TCRdb lists only in-frame clones, some missing. Of about 410,000 clones listed, 90% are singletons. This CDR3 has 11 residues. Trimming shortened V by 6 bases and J by 7 bases, and 9 bases separated the two germline ends. Germline CDR1 MNHEY, CDR2 SMNVEV (reference sequence). The TCR was taken from a man aged 18 to 29 who had recovered from COVID-19. The chain recombines TRBV27 with TRBJ1-2; no reliable D call. The sequenced sample was PBMCs or T cells enriched from blood (not recorded which). Here the CDR3 reads CASRWSGGYTF. The CDR3 DNA follows: TGTGCCAGCAGGTGGAGTGGTGGCTACACCTTC.